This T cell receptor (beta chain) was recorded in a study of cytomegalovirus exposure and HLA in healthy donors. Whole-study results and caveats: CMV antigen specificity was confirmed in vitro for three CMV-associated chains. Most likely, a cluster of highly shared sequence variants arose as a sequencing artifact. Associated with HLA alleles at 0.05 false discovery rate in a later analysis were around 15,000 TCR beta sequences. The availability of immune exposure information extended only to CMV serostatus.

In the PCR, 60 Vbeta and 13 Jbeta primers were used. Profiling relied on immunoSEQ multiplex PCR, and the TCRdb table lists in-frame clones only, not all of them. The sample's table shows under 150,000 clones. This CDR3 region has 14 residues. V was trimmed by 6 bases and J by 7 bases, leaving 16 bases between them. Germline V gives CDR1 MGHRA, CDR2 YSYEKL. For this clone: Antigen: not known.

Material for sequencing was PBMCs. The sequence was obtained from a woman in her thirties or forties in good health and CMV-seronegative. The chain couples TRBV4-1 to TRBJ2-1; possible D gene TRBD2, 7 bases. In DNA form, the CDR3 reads TGCGCCAGCAGGGTAAGAGGGGGGGCAAATGAGCAGTTCTTC. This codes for CASRVRGGANEQFF.